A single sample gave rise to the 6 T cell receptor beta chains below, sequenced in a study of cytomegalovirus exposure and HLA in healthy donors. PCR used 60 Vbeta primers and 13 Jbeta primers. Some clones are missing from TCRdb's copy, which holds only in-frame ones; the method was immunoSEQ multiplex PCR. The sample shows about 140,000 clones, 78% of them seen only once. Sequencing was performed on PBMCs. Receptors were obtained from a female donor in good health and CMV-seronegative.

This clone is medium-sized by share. This chain's CDR3 is CASSQGSGGGLYEQYF. In DNA, the CDR3 is TGCGCCAGCAGCCAGGGTAGCGGGGGAGGGCTCTACGAGCAGTACTTC. This sequence joins TRBV4-1 and TRBJ2-7; 9 nucleotides align to TRBD2. The CDR3 extends over 16 amino acids. V lost 3 bases, J lost 3 bases, and 9 bases stayed unmatched. CDR1 MGHRA and CDR2 YSYEKL come from the germline V gene.

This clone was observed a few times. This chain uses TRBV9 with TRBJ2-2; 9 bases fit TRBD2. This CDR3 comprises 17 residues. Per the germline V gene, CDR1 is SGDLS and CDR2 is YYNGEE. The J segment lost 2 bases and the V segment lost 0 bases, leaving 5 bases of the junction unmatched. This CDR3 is CASSVGAGGANTGELFF. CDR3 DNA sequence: TGTGCCAGCAGCGTAGGGGCGGGAGGGGCAAACACCGGGGAGCTGTTTTTT.

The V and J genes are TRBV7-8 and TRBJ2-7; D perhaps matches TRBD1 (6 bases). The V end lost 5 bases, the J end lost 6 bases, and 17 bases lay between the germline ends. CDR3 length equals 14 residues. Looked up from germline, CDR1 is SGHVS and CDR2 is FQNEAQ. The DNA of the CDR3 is TGTGCCAGCAGCCCCGGAGCAGGGGTAGGCGAGCAGTACTTC. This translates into CASSPGAGVGEQYF.

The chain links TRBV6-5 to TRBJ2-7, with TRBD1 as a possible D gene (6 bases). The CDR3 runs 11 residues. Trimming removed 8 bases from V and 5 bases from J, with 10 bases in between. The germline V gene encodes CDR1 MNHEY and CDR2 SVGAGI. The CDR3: CASGWGHEQYF. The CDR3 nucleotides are TGTGCCAGCGGCTGGGGGCACGAGCAGTACTTC.

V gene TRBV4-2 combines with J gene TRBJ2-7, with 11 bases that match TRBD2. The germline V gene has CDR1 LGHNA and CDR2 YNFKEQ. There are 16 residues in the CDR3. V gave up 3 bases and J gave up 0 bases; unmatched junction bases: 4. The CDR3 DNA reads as TGTGCCAGCAGCCATCTTAGCGGGGGGGGCTCCTACGAGCAGTACTTC. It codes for CASSHLSGGGSYEQYF.

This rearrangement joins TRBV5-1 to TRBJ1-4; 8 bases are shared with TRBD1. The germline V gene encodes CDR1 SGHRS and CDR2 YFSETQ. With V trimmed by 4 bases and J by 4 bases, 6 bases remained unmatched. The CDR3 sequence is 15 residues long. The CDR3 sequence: CASSIGQGNNEKLFF. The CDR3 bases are TGCGCCAGCAGCATTGGACAGGGAAATAATGAAAAACTGTTTTTT.